This TCR beta chain was sequenced for a study of TIL therapy for anti-PD-1-resistant metastatic lung cancer. The immunoSEQ assay was v3. The assay was immunoSEQ multiplex PCR, and TCRdb's table has in-frame clones only and misses some. The sample records 55,000 or so clones, roughly four fifths being singletons. Looked up from germline, CDR1 is SGHTA and CDR2 is FQGNSA. This CDR3 comprises 14 residues. The V and J ends lost 5 bases and 5 bases, in that order; junction bases with no gene match: 8. Stated time point: pre-treatment sample, taken before nivolumab and TIL therapy. This clone showed up just a few times.

Sample: blood, taken at baseline. The TCR was taken from a person between 25 and 79 years old with non-small cell lung cancer. This rearrangement joins TRBV7-2 to TRBJ2-7, with 8 bases matching TRBD2. CDR3 residues: CASSVGRANNEQYF. For the CDR3, the DNA is TGTGCCAGCAGCGTCGGGAGGGCCAACAACGAGCAGTACTTC.